The clone carrying this T cell receptor beta chain was seen many times. The germline gives CDR1 MNHEY, CDR2 SVGAGI. The CDR3 runs to 16 residues. The trim removed 6 bases at V and 1 base at J, leaving 11 bases unmatched. These data are taken from a study of low-dose radiotherapy and immunotherapy resistance in tumors. Study-level background: Per fraction, Cohort 1 was given 0.5 Gy every 2 weeks, for a total of 6.5 Gy. With 1 Gy per fraction every two weeks, Cohort 2 accumulated 13 Gy across 26 weeks.

Covering alpha and beta chains, TRAV- and TRBV-specific primers were used for the first-strand cDNA. Both a constant-region primer and a V-primer adapter served to amplify TCRs across 15 to 25 PCR cycles. TCRdb called the reads again in MiXCR, with one record for every CDR3 protein. The sample consists of under 70,000 distinct CDR3 sequences, around 25% of them appearing once. Documented time point: before trial treatment. Patients eligible had advanced solid tumors without tumor-infiltrating lymphocytes. This receptor was identified in a male donor with prostate cancer. V is TRBV6-5 and J is TRBJ2-7, with TRBD2 identical over 8 bases. The material sequenced was PBMCs, taken before treatment. CDR3 nucleotides: TGTGCCAGCAGCCCCGGGGGGGACGGATTGTCCTACGAGCAGTACTTC. Its translation: CASSPGGDGLSYEQYF.